Reported below is one T cell receptor (beta chain). The data were obtained in a study of PD-1 blockade in classical Hodgkin lymphoma. The CDR3 totals 13 residues. V lost 0 bases to trimming and J lost 10 bases, with 12 bases between them. Germline assignment: CDR1 SEHNR and CDR2 FQNEAQ (reference sequence). Every patient relapsed after autologous stem cell transplantation, and brentuximab vedotin exposure varied. Purification of CD4+ T cells from thawed PBMCs was achieved by magnetic negative selection. This table comes from immunoSEQ multiplex PCR, and its TCRdb copy is limited to in-frame clones, with some not included. The table includes 25,000 to 35,000 clones, 65% to 90% detected once.

The chain uses TRBV7-9 and TRBJ1-1; tentative D call: TRBD1 (6 bases). The clonotype comes from a human donor with classical Hodgkin lymphoma. The input for sequencing was CD4+ T cells from blood, taken at baseline. The CDR3 region is CASSLARGSIAFF. The CDR3 coding sequence is TGTGCCAGCAGCTTAGCCAGGGGATCTATAGCTTTCTTT.